The clone carrying this TCR beta chain was recorded many times. The investigators amplified TCR beta CDR3 regions from RNA transcripts. The study used the HTBI primer set for a first-round RT-PCR of the TCR CDR3. TCRdb re-analysed the multiplex PCR reads in MiXCR, keeping a single row per CDR3 protein. In the table there are about 330,000 distinct CDR3 sequences, around 13% of which are singletons. This CDR3 has 19 residues. Germline-derived CDR1 and CDR2 are SEHNR and FQNEAQ (reference sequence). Trimming shortened V by 2 bases and J by 1 base, and 23 bases separated the two germline ends. This record comes from a study of T cells in Graves' hyperthyroidism and ophthalmopathy.

The specimen sequenced was blood. The genes are TRBV7-9 and TRBJ1-1, with D perhaps matching TRBD1 (5 bases). This TCR was sampled from a woman in her thirties or forties with Graves' ophthalmopathy. The CDR3 loop reads CASSLRSRGLLSGNTEAFF. CDR3 sequence (DNA): TGTGCCAGCAGCTTAAGGTCCCGGGGACTGCTCTCTGGGAACACTGAAGCTTTCTTT. The full variable domain, rest sourced from reference TRBV7-9 and TRBJ1-1, is DTGVSQNPRHKITKRGQNVTFRCDPISEHNRLYWYRQTLGQGPEFLTYFQNEAQLEKSRLLSDRFSAERPKGSFSTLEIQRTEQGDSAMYLCASSLRSRGLLSGNTEAFFGQGTRLTVV.